This T cell receptor beta chain was recorded in a study of T cell repertoires in cytomegalovirus infection. CDR1 SGHTA and CDR2 FQGNSA come from the germline V gene. V gave up 5 bases and J gave up 1 base, with 12 bases separating them. CDR3 length: 15 amino acids. TCRdb analysed the reads with MiXCR anew, one entry per CDR3 protein. The sample includes 250,000 to 300,000 distinct CDR3 sequences, around 20% of them seen just once. This clonotype was counted ten times or more. What it binds is not known. The V gene is TRBV7-2, the J gene TRBJ1-5; D may be TRBD1 (5 bases). The source material was cultured PBMCs, sampled from culture after CMV antigen stimulation. The source of this sequence is a human donor in good health (CMV status not recorded). Some clones in this sample may be carry-over from other donors' samples. The CDR3 spells CASSRGLGSNQPQHF. Here the CDR3 DNA reads TGTGCCAGCAGCAGGGGCCTTGGGAGCAATCAGCCCCAGCATTTT.